The T cell receptor (beta chain) under discussion was sequenced for a study of T cell responses to AZD1222 COVID-19 vaccine. Details on this clone: Its antigen is still unknown.

Trimming left V 5 bases short and J 7 bases short, with 16 bases between. CDR1 is SGDLS and CDR2 is YYNGEE in the germline V gene. The CDR3 consists of 14 residues. Study-wide results and caveats: The sample set comprised mostly white British donors with more females, and clonal diversity was possibly underestimated.

Method: immunoSEQ multiplex PCR; TCRdb's copy keeps in-frame clones and lacks some. The sample holds about 260,000 clones, more than 80% seen once. The chain has TRBV9 and TRBJ2-1; no clear D gene. Specimen: peripheral blood, collected on day 0 of AZD1222 vaccination. The receptor comes from an adult in good health. CDR3 sequence (DNA): TGTGCCAGCAGTAATGTGGCCGGGCTAAATGAGCAGTTCTTC. It is translated as CASSNVAGLNEQFF.